This T cell receptor beta chain was observed in a study of blood T cell repertoires in COVID-19. Data came from immunoSEQ multiplex PCR; TCRdb stores just in-frame clones and leaves some out. Among roughly 330,000 clones, about 91% were seen once, and the ten largest hold around 9.9%. This CDR3 region has 15 residues. Trimming stripped 3 bases from V and 10 bases from J, with 21 bases between. Germline CDR1 and CDR2: MNHEY and SVGAGI. The chain links TRBV6-5 to TRBJ1-1; perhaps TRBD1 as D (5 bases). The sequence was collected from a man aged 25-45 years with COVID-19, enrolled during active disease. The source material was peripheral blood. CDR3 in amino acids: CASSYQGTGLSGAFF. The DNA of the CDR3 is TGTGCCAGCAGTTATCAGGGAACGGGCTTGTCCGGAGCTTTCTTT.